The 11 T cell receptor beta chains listed next were all sequenced from one sample in a study of read filtering for tumor transcriptome and immune sequencing. Molecular barcoded adaptors covering alpha/delta and beta/gamma chains were used on approximately 400 ng RNA. TCRdb reprocessed the reads via MiXCR and lists one record per CDR3 protein. Altogether 90,000 or so distinct CDR3 sequences are present, roughly 21% being singletons, with the ten largest covering about an eighth. The sample was a population of CD138-negative cells sorted from bone marrow. The receptors were gathered from a donor aged 40 or over with multiple myeloma.

There are many counts of this clonotype. V and J are TRBV5-1 and TRBJ2-3; TRBD2 agrees at 13 bases. V lost 3 bases to trimming and J lost 5 bases; unmatched junction nucleotides: 6. Germline CDR1 SGHRS, CDR2 YFSETQ. There are 16 residues in the CDR3. The chain's CDR3 is CASSSTSGGRLDTQYF. The CDR3 nucleotides are TGCGCCAGCAGCTCGACTAGCGGGGGGAGGTTAGATACGCAGTATTTT.

This clonotype was picked up many times. The rearrangement links TRBV20-1 to TRBJ2-7, with TRBD1 matching over 7 bases. Germline V gene data show CDR1 as DFQATT and CDR2 as SNEGSKA (reference sequence). CDR3 length equals 14 residues. The J segment lost 2 bases and the V segment lost 3 bases, leaving 7 bases of the junction unmatched. The CDR3 loop reads CSASRQGVTYEQYF. DNA for the CDR3: TGCAGTGCTAGTAGGCAGGGGGTTACCTACGAGCAGTACTTC.

This clonotype was counted between two and nine times. J is TRBJ1-2 and V is TRBV6-6; 9 positions match TRBD1. V was pared by 0 bases and J by 5 bases, with 4 bases of the junction left unmatched. Germline CDR1 MNHNY, CDR2 SVGAGI (reference sequence). The CDR3 totals 15 residues. DNA of the CDR3: TGTGCCAGCAGTTACTCGGCACAGGGGGCTTATGGCTACACCTTC. This gives the protein CASSYSAQGAYGYTF.

This clonotype was found many times. V usage is TRBV20-1 and J usage is TRBJ2-2; 8 nucleotides align to TRBD2. The CDR3 is made up of 15 amino acids. Germline V CDR1 and CDR2: DFQATT, SNEGSKA (reference sequence). With 5 bases clipped from V and 3 bases from J, the junction kept 8 bases outside the gene matches. CDR3 nucleotides: TGCAGTGCTTCGATAGCGGGGAGGGACACCGGGGAGCTGTTTTTT. Translating gives CSASIAGRDTGELFF.

This clonotype was detected ten times or more. DNA for the CDR3: TGTGCCAGCAGCCTTCCGGGTTACGAGCAGTACTTC. Amino acid sequence: CASSLPGYEQYF. The chain uses TRBV3-1 and TRBJ2-7; the D is unclear. Germline CDR1 and CDR2: LGHDT and YNNKEL (reference sequence). The CDR3 is 12 residues long. V was trimmed by 4 bases and J by 4 bases, leaving 8 bases between them.

On this clonotype: Since a much larger clone is just one base distant, this may be a read error. The chain carries TRBV28 and TRBJ1-1, with D perhaps TRBD1 (6 bases). The CDR3 runs 17 residues. Germline-derived CDR1 and CDR2 are MDHEN and SYDVKM. Trimming left V 5 bases short and J 1 base short, with 20 bases between. The CDR3 DNA reads as TGTGCCAGCAGTCCTGGGGGGCTGGGAACGGCGAACACTGAAGCTTTCTTT. As protein: CASSPGGLGTANTEAFF.

This clonotype was recorded at least ten times. The V gene is TRBV9, the J gene TRBJ2-2; D is undetermined. V was clipped by 2 bases and J by 6 bases, with 11 bases between them. The CDR3 sequence is 14 residues long. Germline V gives CDR1 SGDLS, CDR2 YYNGEE. The CDR3 DNA reads TGTGCCAGCAGCGTTTCGGCGAGGCCCGGGGAGCTGTTTTTT. It yields the protein CASSVSARPGELFF. The whole variable domain, remainder taken from reference TRBV9 and TRBJ2-2, is DSGVTQTPKHLITATGQRVTLRCSPRSGDLSVYWYQQSLDQGLQFLIQYYNGEERAKGNILERFSAQQFPDLHSELNLSSLELGDSALYFCASSVSARPGELFFGEGSRLTVL.

The gene calls are TRBV12-3 or TRBV12-4 and TRBJ1-1; 7 bases fit TRBD1. The CDR3 runs to 14 residues. V was pared by 7 bases and J by 5 bases, with 10 bases of the junction left unmatched. The CDR3 DNA reads TGTGCCAGCAAGCAGACAGGGTCGGGGACTGAAGCTTTCTTT. Amino acids: CASKQTGSGTEAFF.

This clonotype showed up many times. The chain carries TRBV5-1 and TRBJ2-3; TRBD1 might be the D (6 bases). CDR1 is SGHRS, CDR2 YFSETQ, per germline. The CDR3 runs to 15 residues. V was clipped by 7 bases and J by 3 bases, with 18 bases between them. DNA for the CDR3: TGCGCCAGCGGGCCTGGGGGCGCCGGAACAGATACGCAGTATTTT. This codes for CASGPGGAGTDTQYF.

This clonotype has ten or more counts. The V and J genes are TRBV28 and TRBJ2-5; TRBD1 matches at 9 bases. The CDR3 covers 15 residues. Per the germline V gene, CDR1 is MDHEN and CDR2 is SYDVKM. V dropped 6 bases and J dropped 2; count of bases not matched to a gene: 7. The CDR3 spells CASSLGTGLQETQYF. The CDR3 DNA sequence: TGTGCCAGCAGCCTAGGGACAGGGCTGCAAGAGACCCAGTACTTC.

In this sample, this clonotype turned up many times. CDR3 DNA: TGTGCCACCAGCAGAGATCAGGGGGCAAAGAACACTGAAGCTTTCTTT. Residues: CATSRDQGAKNTEAFF. This chain uses TRBV15 with TRBJ1-1, with TRBD1 matching 8 bases. Trimming removed 0 bases from V and 1 base from J; junction bases left unmatched: 4. The germline CDR1 and CDR2 sequences are LNHNV and YYDKDF (reference sequence). The CDR3 length is 16 residues.